Listed below are T cell receptor beta chains from one sample, sequenced in a study of regulatory T cells in long-lasting Graves disease. TCRdb re-derived calls from the multiplex PCR reads in MiXCR, one entry per CDR3 protein. In the table there are roughly 360,000 distinct CDR3 sequences, roughly 23% of which are singletons. Material: peripheral blood mononuclear cells (PBMCs), obtained when the disease was refractory, from a patient treated with antithyroid drugs. Receptor source: a woman in her thirties or forties with Graves disease. Both conserved end residues are part of each CDR3. Fields, in order: clone size, V gene, D gene, J gene, CDR3 protein, CDR3 DNA. D genes are given only for firm matches. Where a row states a size, it is once, few, many or the class of an expanded clone; other rows omit it.

>many|TRBV10-3|TRBD1|TRBJ2-5
CAIRDSQETQYF
TGTGCCATCCGGGACAGCCAAGAGACCCAGTACTTC
>NA|TRBV20-1|NA|TRBJ2-3
CSASHYRDLEGFTDTQYF
TGCAGCGCCTCGCATTACAGGGACCTCGAGGGTTTCACAGATACGCAGTATTTT
>NA|TRBV4-1|NA|TRBJ2-4
CASSQRGSLAKNIQYF
TGCGCCAGCAGCCAAAGGGGTAGCTTAGCCAAAAACATTCAGTACTTC
>NA|TRBV5-4|TRBD1|TRBJ2-1
CASSLYRTGYNEQFF
TGTGCCAGCAGCTTGTATCGGACAGGCTACAATGAGCAGTTCTTC
>many|TRBV6-1|NA|TRBJ2-7
CAIEGSSYEQYF
TGTGCCATCGAGGGGAGCTCCTACGAGCAGTACTTC
>many|TRBV12-3/TRBV12-4|NA|TRBJ2-7
CASSLGQTVSYEQYF
TGTGCCAGCAGTTTGGGGCAGACAGTGTCCTACGAGCAGTACTTC
>many|TRBV2|NA|TRBJ2-7
CASSYPQGPIDEQYF
TGTGCCAGCAGTTATCCCCAGGGGCCGATCGACGAGCAGTACTTC
>once|TRBV25-1|TRBD1|TRBJ1-2
CASSGTGNNYGCTF
TGTGCCAGCAGCGGGACAGGGAATAACTATGGCTGCACCTTC
>few|TRBV11-2|NA|TRBJ2-1
CASSSIRGVGEQFF
TGTGCCAGCAGCTCAATCAGGGGAGTAGGGGAGCAGTTCTTC
>NA|TRBV20-1|NA|TRBJ1-5
CSARVSQAGGGNQPQHF
TGCAGTGCTAGAGTCTCCCAGGCCGGAGGGGGCAATCAGCCCCAGCATTTT
>NA|TRBV14|TRBD1|TRBJ1-1
CASSGTGMNTEAFF
TGTGCCAGCAGCGGGACAGGCATGAACACTGAAGCTTTCTTT
>NA|TRBV6-1|NA|TRBJ2-7
CASSDLWGVSPYEQYF
TGTGCCAGCAGTGATCTATGGGGGGTAAGCCCCTACGAGCAGTACTTC
>many|TRBV28|TRBD2|TRBJ2-7
CAIHAGGQVYEQYF
TGTGCCATTCACGCGGGGGGGCAAGTTTACGAGCAGTACTTC
>many|TRBV20-1|TRBD1|TRBJ1-5
CSAWTGDDRPQHF
TGCAGTGCTTGGACAGGGGATGACAGGCCCCAGCATTTT
>many|TRBV12-3/TRBV12-4|NA|TRBJ2-5
CASSLWQAVPLWTQYF
TGTGCCAGCAGTTTATGGCAGGCTGTACCCCTGTGGACCCAGTACTTC
>NA|TRBV14|NA|TRBJ2-1
CASSLLGPNEQFF
TGTGCCAGCAGCCTACTGGGGCCCAATGAGCAGTTCTTC
>many|TRBV7-2|NA|TRBJ2-2
CASSLGATETGELFF
TGTGCCAGCAGCTTAGGGGCAACCGAGACCGGGGAGCTGTTTTTT
>NA|TRBV6-1|TRBD2|TRBJ2-2
CASSVSGRVAGELFF
TGTGCCAGCAGTGTAAGCGGGAGAGTTGCCGGGGAGCTGTTTTTT
>many|TRBV2|NA|TRBJ2-7
CASAQRVAEQYF
TGTGCCAGCGCACAGCGGGTGGCCGAGCAGTACTTC
>few|TRBV7-9|TRBD2|TRBJ2-5
CASSPGTTYQETQYF
TGTGCCAGCAGCCCCGGGACTACGTACCAAGAGACCCAGTACTTC
>many|TRBV12-3/TRBV12-4|TRBD2|TRBJ2-5
CASSWGASGIQETQYF
TGTGCCAGCAGCTGGGGGGCTAGCGGGATCCAAGAGACCCAGTACTTC
>few|TRBV7-8|NA|TRBJ2-7
CASSLVESYEQYF
TGTGCCAGCAGCTTAGTAGAAAGTTACGAGCAGTACTTC
>few|TRBV10-2|TRBD2|TRBJ2-2
CASSPGTSGPGELFF
TGCGCCAGCAGTCCGGGGACTAGCGGACCCGGGGAGCTGTTTTTT
>many|TRBV20-1|TRBD1|TRBJ2-7
CSAVTGTGTYEQYF
TGCAGTGCAGTAACCGGGACAGGGACTTACGAGCAGTACTTC
>many|TRBV28|NA|TRBJ1-2
CASSPIRRSWSYGYTF
TGTGCCAGCAGTCCTATTCGGAGGTCTTGGAGTTATGGCTACACCTTC
>NA|TRBV12-3/TRBV12-4|NA|TRBJ2-1
CASTVARGTTDEQFF
TGTGCCAGCACCGTCGCGAGGGGTACTACGGATGAGCAGTTCTTC
>many|TRBV28|NA|TRBJ1-1
CASSLQGTMNTEAFF
TGTGCCAGCAGTTTACAGGGAACCATGAACACTGAAGCTTTCTTT
>few|TRBV5-6|NA|TRBJ2-7
CASRRTGTPLEQYF
TGTGCCAGCAGACGCACCGGGACACCCTTGGAGCAGTACTTC
>many|TRBV10-3|NA|TRBJ2-5
CATSPADNQETQYF
TGTGCCACCTCTCCTGCCGATAACCAAGAGACCCAGTACTTC
>few|TRBV6-2/TRBV6-3|NA|TRBJ2-5
CASSYLAETQYF
TGTGCCAGCAGTTACCTAGCAGAGACCCAGTACTTC
>NA|TRBV9|NA|TRBJ2-2
CASSVAGGTGELFF
TGTGCCAGCAGCGTAGCTGGGGGGACCGGGGAGCTGTTTTTT
>few|TRBV6-2/TRBV6-3|TRBD1|TRBJ2-2
CASRIQGAPGELFF
TGTGCCAGCAGAATACAGGGGGCGCCCGGGGAGCTGTTTTTT
>many|TRBV12-5|NA|TRBJ2-5
CASSGQQETQYF
TGTGCCAGCAGTGGCCAACAAGAGACCCAGTACTTC
>many|TRBV28|TRBD2|TRBJ2-7
CASSFGLADYEQYF
TGTGCCAGCAGTTTTGGACTAGCGGACTACGAGCAGTACTTC
>NA|TRBV6-1|NA|TRBJ2-3
CASSPPGDVDTQYF
TGTGCCAGCAGTCCCCCAGGGGATGTAGATACGCAGTATTTT
>NA|TRBV10-3|TRBD1|TRBJ1-1
CAISDPTGKTEAFF
TGTGCCATCAGTGACCCGACAGGGAAAACTGAAGCTTTCTTT
>few|TRBV11-3|TRBD1|TRBJ1-5
CASSQDRVRVWSYQPQHF
TGTGCCAGCAGCCAGGACAGGGTGCGGGTGTGGTCATATCAGCCCCAGCATTTT
>NA|TRBV6-2/TRBV6-3|NA|TRBJ1-5
CASTPVVDSYQPQHF
TGTGCCAGCACCCCCGTGGTGGACAGCTATCAGCCCCAGCATTTT
>NA|TRBV28|TRBD2|TRBJ2-3
CASSFPAGADTQYF
TGTGCCAGCAGTTTTCCAGCGGGGGCGGATACGCAGTATTTT
>NA|TRBV11-2|NA|TRBJ2-1
CASSSLTPRDYNEQFF
TGTGCCAGCAGCTCCCTGACCCCGAGAGACTACAATGAGCAGTTCTTC
>NA|TRBV6-1|NA|TRBJ1-2
CASTQSTGPGASYTF
TGTGCCAGCACCCAAAGTACAGGCCCGGGGGCGAGCTACACCTTC
>NA|TRBV20-1|NA|TRBJ2-1
CSARDNELGFEQFF
TGCAGTGCTAGAGATAACGAACTAGGCTTTGAGCAGTTCTTC
>NA|TRBV19|TRBD2|TRBJ2-2
CASQNRLAGVLGELFF
TGTGCCAGCCAGAACCGACTAGCGGGAGTCCTCGGGGAGCTGTTTTTT
>NA|TRBV20-1|TRBD2|TRBJ2-5
CSALGGALLATPETQYF
TGCAGTGCCCTCGGGGGGGCCCTACTAGCGACCCCAGAGACCCAGTACTTC
>many|TRBV28|TRBD2|TRBJ2-7
CASSEERGYVVEQYF
TGTGCCAGCAGTGAGGAGCGGGGGTATGTGGTCGAGCAGTACTTC
>few|TRBV19|NA|TRBJ2-2
CASSMEIYTGSGELFF
TGTGCCAGTAGTATGGAGATCTATACGGGATCCGGGGAGCTGTTTTTT
>NA|TRBV7-3|NA|TRBJ1-3
CASSLGVSKGNTIYF
TGTGCCAGCAGCTTAGGGGTTTCAAAAGGAAACACCATATATTTT
>many|TRBV11-2|NA|TRBJ1-2
CASSLGGRAGGGYTF
TGTGCCAGCAGCTTAGGGGGGCGCGCCGGAGGAGGCTACACCTTC